In its sample, the clone carrying this T cell receptor beta chain was seen a few times. What it binds is not known. The CDR3 has 17 amino acids. CDR1 is LGHDT, CDR2 YNNKEL, per germline (reference sequence). The V segment lost 1 base and the J segment 2 bases; nucleotides outside the gene matches: 8. Building the TCR beta libraries relied on iRepertoire HTBI primers, and CDR3 regions underwent Arm-PCR. TCRdb fed the multiplex PCR reads into MiXCR, producing one record per CDR3 protein. Of a few hundred thousand distinct CDR3 sequences listed, around 20% are singletons. This entry comes from a study of regulatory T cells in long-lasting Graves disease. Study context: Those with persistent Graves' disease had received antithyroid drugs for over 5 years with positive TSH receptor antibodies.

General study results and limits: The analysis examined peripheral blood only and excluded thyroid tissue.

Time point indicated: persistent/refractory GD, antithyroid drugs over 5 years with positive TRAb. After RNA was extracted from PBMCs, the TCR library was made from it. V gene TRBV3-1 combines with J gene TRBJ2-3; 8 nucleotides match TRBD1. This TCR derives from a female donor with Graves disease. The sample here was peripheral blood mononuclear cells (PBMCs), taken when the disease was refractory, from a patient treated with antithyroid drugs. This CDR3 reads CASSQVSGQGLTDTQYF. Here the CDR3 DNA reads TGTGCCAGCAGCCAAGTGTCCGGACAGGGACTCACAGATACGCAGTATTTT.